These 22 T cell receptor beta chains came from one sample sequenced in a study of identical twins. TCRdb redid the calling of the 5' RACE reads with MiXCR, one entry per CDR3 protein. The table includes around 480,000 distinct CDR3 sequences, roughly 13% detected once. A further study also used this sample, focusing on yellow fever vaccine responses in identical twins.

The sample comprised CD4+ T cells sorted from blood. These receptors all stem from a woman younger than 35 in good health.

This clonotype was recorded at least ten times. The chain links TRBV7-3 to TRBJ2-3, with 7 nucleotides matching TRBD1. This CDR3 has 14 amino acids. The trim removed 5 bases at V and 1 base at J, leaving 3 bases unmatched. Germline-derived CDR1 and CDR2 are SGHTA and FQGTGA. CDR3 DNA: TGTGCCAGCAGCACCGGACAGGGCACAGATACGCAGTATTTT. Its protein is CASSTGQGTDTQYF. Variable domain in full (rest from reference TRBV7-3 and TRBJ2-3): GAGVSQTPSNKVTEKGKYVELRCDPISGHTALYWYRQSLGQGPEFLIYFQGTGAADDSGLPNDRFFAVRPEGSVSTLKIQRTERGDSAVYLCASSTGQGTDTQYFGPGTRLTVL.

This clonotype was detected only a few times. The V gene is TRBV10-3, the J gene TRBJ2-7; 7 bases are a match to TRBD2. V lost 6 bases and J lost 6; bases outside the gene matches: 14. The CDR3 loop spans 15 amino acids. CDR1 is ENHRY and CDR2 is SYGVKD in the germline V gene. As DNA, the CDR3 is TGTGCCATCAGCGCGATAGCGGGTTGGTCTGGCGAGCAGTACTTC. The encoded protein is CAISAIAGWSGEQYF.

There are a few counts of this clonotype. The J gene is TRBJ2-3, the V gene TRBV7-6, with a weak D call TRBD2 (5 bases). The CDR3 has 14 amino acids. V dropped 1 base and J dropped 5 bases, with 10 bases sitting between them. Per germline, CDR1 SGHVS and CDR2 FNYEAQ. The CDR3 region is CASSLGVGKDTQYF. The CDR3 DNA is TGTGCCAGCAGCTTAGGGGTCGGGAAAGATACGCAGTATTTT. The variable domain in full, completed from reference TRBV7-6 and TRBJ2-3, reads GAGVSQSPRYKVTKRGQDVALRCDPISGHVSLYWYRQALGQGPEFLTYFNYEAQQDKSGLPNDRFSAERPEGSISTLTIQRTEQRDSAMYRCASSLGVGKDTQYFGPGTRLTVL.

The genes are TRBV12-3 or TRBV12-4 and TRBJ2-7, with D uncertain. The CDR3 is 14 residues long. Trimming pared 1 base from V and 3 bases from J, leaving 10 bases between. CDR3 nucleotides: TGTGCCAGCAGTTTAGATGACCCAAGCTACGAGCAGTACTTC. It codes for CASSLDDPSYEQYF.

This clonotype was seen a handful of times. This chain connects TRBV7-2 to TRBJ2-2, with 7 bases matching TRBD2. Germline V gives CDR1 SGHTA, CDR2 FQGNSA. The CDR3 has 14 residues. J gave up 4 bases and V 5 bases, and 4 bases lay outside the gene matches. The CDR3, as DNA: TGTGCCAGCAGCCAGGGACTACGCACCGGGGAGCTGTTTTTT. It specifies CASSQGLRTGELFF.

This clonotype has only a few counts. This rearrangement joins TRBV5-4 to TRBJ2-4, with a weak D call TRBD2 (6 bases). This CDR3 comprises 16 residues. The germline V gene has CDR1 SGHNT and CDR2 YYREEE (reference sequence). V shed 4 bases and J shed 0 bases, with 14 bases lying between them. This CDR3 reads CASSSRGGLAKNIQYF. The CDR3 bases are TGTGCCAGCAGCAGTAGAGGAGGGCTAGCCAAAAACATTCAGTACTTC.

This clonotype has a count of ten or more. J is TRBJ2-2 and V is TRBV11-2; the D is unclear. Trimming took off 3 bases at V and 4 bases at J, with 6 bases between the two ends. CDR3 length: 13 amino acids. Germline CDR1 and CDR2: SGHAT and FQNNGV. The CDR3 DNA is TGTGCCAGCAGCTTGGTGAGCACCGGGGAGCTGTTTTTT. It is translated as CASSLVSTGELFF.

This clonotype was observed a few times. This rearrangement joins TRBV2 to TRBJ2-3, with 8 bases that match TRBD1. The CDR3 has 15 amino acids. Germline CDR1 reads SNHLY; CDR2 reads FYNNEI. Losses at the gene ends were 7 bases for V and 4 bases for J; bases not matched to a gene: 10. The CDR3 loop reads CASTRQGMEADTQYF. The CDR3 nucleotides read TGTGCCAGCACCCGACAGGGGATGGAGGCAGATACGCAGTATTTT.

This clonotype showed up just a few times. V gene TRBV20-1 combines with J gene TRBJ1-3; D call uncertain. The CDR3 covers 14 residues. Germline CDR1 is DFQATT and CDR2 is SNEGSKA (reference sequence). Deletions cut 0 bases from V and 0 bases from J, with 6 bases between. The CDR3 is CSARDDRSGNTIYF. The CDR3 nucleotides read TGCAGTGCTAGAGATGATCGCTCTGGAAACACCATATATTTT.

J is TRBJ1-1 and V is TRBV10-1; D unresolved. Trimming stripped 5 bases from V and 0 bases from J, with 10 bases between. Per germline, CDR1 WNHNN and CDR2 SYGVQD (reference sequence). This CDR3 comprises 14 residues. CDR3: CASSSTPMNTEAFF. CDR3 sequence (DNA): TGCGCCAGCAGTTCGACACCAATGAACACTGAAGCTTTCTTT.

The table lists this clonotype with a few counts. The V and J genes are TRBV19 and TRBJ2-6; TRBD1 matches 10 bases. The CDR3 runs to 19 residues. Germline CDR1 reads LNHDA; CDR2 reads SQIVND (reference sequence). J gave up 0 bases and V 6 bases, and 11 bases lay outside the gene matches. Here the CDR3 DNA reads TGTGCCAGTAGGTACCGGGACAGGGGTCCTATCTCTGGGGCCAACGTCCTGACTTTC. Translated, it gives CASRYRDRGPISGANVLTF.

This clonotype appeared once. This chain connects TRBV27 to TRBJ1-4; D unclear. This CDR3 spans 15 amino acids. Germline values: CDR1 MNHEY, CDR2 SMNVEV (reference sequence). Trimming shortened V by 4 bases and J by 8 bases, and 17 bases separated the two germline ends. CDR3 sequence (DNA): TGTGCCAGCAGTTCCGCGGGCGTCGCGGGGGAAAAACTGTTTTTT. It codes for CASSSAGVAGEKLFF.

This clonotype was seen a few times. The chain is built from TRBV7-9 and TRBJ2-1; D might be TRBD1 (5 bases). Deletions cut 1 base from V and 8 bases from J, with 15 bases between. CDR1 and CDR2 (germline): SEHNR, FQNEAQ (reference sequence). The CDR3 runs to 15 residues. The CDR3 region is CASSLGIGAMHEQFF. CDR3 DNA sequence: TGTGCCAGCAGCTTAGGGATTGGGGCCATGCATGAGCAGTTCTTC.

The V gene is TRBV7-2, the J gene TRBJ2-2; the D gene is possibly TRBD2 (6 bases). The CDR3 is 16 amino acids. Between the trimmed V and J ends, which lost 3 bases and 0 bases, there was a span of 11 bases. Germline CDR1 reads SGHTA; CDR2 reads FQGNSA. The DNA for the CDR3 is TGTGCCAGCAGCTTTTTCAGACTAGCGAACACCGGGGAGCTGTTTTTT. It translates to CASSFFRLANTGELFF.

This sequence joins TRBV10-3 and TRBJ2-3, with D possibly matching TRBD2 (5 bases). The V gene lost 4 bases and the J gene lost 5 bases, with 10 bases spanning the gap. Germline V gene data show CDR1 as ENHRY and CDR2 as SYGVKD. This CDR3 has 13 residues. CDR3 DNA sequence: TGTGCCATCAGTGGTTTTGAGGGAGATACGCAGTATTTT. Amino acid sequence: CAISGFEGDTQYF.

The rearrangement uses TRBV12-3 or TRBV12-4 and TRBJ1-4, with TRBD1 matching 8 bases. The length of the CDR3 is 16 residues. The ends lost 5 bases at V and 4 bases at J; junction bases unmatched: 9. The DNA for the CDR3 is TGTGCCAGCAGTCTCTCAGGACAGGGCCATAATGAAAAACTGTTTTTT. It specifies CASSLSGQGHNEKLFF.

This clonotype turned up a few times. The V gene is TRBV18, the J gene TRBJ2-3, with 9 bases that match TRBD1. Germline V CDR1 and CDR2: KGHSH, LQKENI. J gave up 0 bases and V 2 bases, and 6 bases lay outside the gene matches. The CDR3 totals 17 residues. The CDR3: CASSPRQGGASTDTQYF. In nucleotides, the CDR3 is TGTGCCAGCTCACCAAGACAGGGGGGCGCCAGCACAGATACGCAGTATTTT.

The rearrangement links TRBV2 to TRBJ2-2; no definite D call. Trimming left V 6 bases short and J 2 bases short, with 10 bases between. Per the germline V gene, CDR1 is SNHLY and CDR2 is FYNNEI. This CDR3 has 14 residues. This CDR3 is CASSGYPNTGELFF. In nucleotides, the CDR3 is TGTGCCAGCAGCGGGTATCCAAACACCGGGGAGCTGTTTTTT.

CDR3 sequence reads: CASLAGESHEQFF. CDR3 sequence (DNA): TGTGCCAGCCTAGCGGGAGAATCCCATGAGCAGTTCTTC. The chain combines TRBV6-2 or TRBV6-3 with TRBJ2-1; 10 bases are a match to TRBD2. CDR3 length equals 13 residues. In germline, CDR1 is MNHEY, CDR2 SVGEGT. Unmatched junction bases numbered 6, after V lost 8 bases and J lost 8 bases.

In DNA, the CDR3 is TGTGCCAGCAGTGCACTAGCGGGAGGGCCTCAAAATGAGCAGTTCTTC. As protein: CASSALAGGPQNEQFF. V gene TRBV6-2 or TRBV6-3 combines with J gene TRBJ2-1, with TRBD2 identical over 13 bases. CDR1 is MNHEY, CDR2 SVGEGT, per germline. V gave up 5 bases and J gave up 7 bases; unmatched junction bases: 8. This CDR3 comprises 16 residues.

In this sample, this clonotype turned up a few times. The J gene is TRBJ1-4, the V gene TRBV12-3 or TRBV12-4; TRBD1 is a possible D gene (6 bases). The CDR3 consists of 15 residues. Trimming removed 2 bases from V and 10 bases from J, with 17 bases in between. CDR3 nucleotides: TGTGCCAGCAGTTTAAGGGGTAGACAGGCAGGAAAACTGTTTTTT. Amino acids: CASSLRGRQAGKLFF.

This clonotype was seen more than once but under ten times. The chain carries TRBV20-1 and TRBJ2-2, with TRBD1 matching 8 bases. Germline-derived CDR1 and CDR2 are DFQATT and SNEGSKA (reference sequence). With V trimmed by 4 bases and J by 7 bases, 8 bases remained unmatched. The length of the CDR3 is 14 residues. This CDR3 is CSATQGAQGGELFF. The DNA for the CDR3 is TGCAGTGCTACCCAGGGGGCGCAGGGCGGGGAGCTGTTTTTT.